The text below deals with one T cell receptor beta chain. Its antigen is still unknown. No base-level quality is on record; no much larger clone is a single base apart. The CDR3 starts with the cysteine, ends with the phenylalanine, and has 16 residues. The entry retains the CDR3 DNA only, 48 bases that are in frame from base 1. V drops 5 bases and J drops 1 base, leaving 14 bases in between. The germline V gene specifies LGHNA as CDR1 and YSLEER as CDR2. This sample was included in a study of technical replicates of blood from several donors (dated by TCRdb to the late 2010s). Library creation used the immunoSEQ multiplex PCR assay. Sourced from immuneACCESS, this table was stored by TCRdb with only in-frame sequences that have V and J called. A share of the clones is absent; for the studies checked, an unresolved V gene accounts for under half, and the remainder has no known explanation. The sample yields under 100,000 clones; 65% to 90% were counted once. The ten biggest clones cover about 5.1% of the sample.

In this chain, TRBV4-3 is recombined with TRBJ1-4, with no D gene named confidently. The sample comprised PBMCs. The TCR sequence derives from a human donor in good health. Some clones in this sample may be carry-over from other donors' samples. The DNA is TGCGCCAGCAGCAAAACAGCAACGATAACTAATGAAAAACTGTTTTTT. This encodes CASSKTATITNEKLFF.